This TCR beta chain was obtained from a study of shared T cell receptors in the human thymus. Method: immunoSEQ multiplex PCR; TCRdb's copy keeps in-frame clones and lacks some. The sample shows 540,000 or so clones, 78% of them seen only once. These data were likewise used in another study, on human thymus T cells. As reported in that work: Obtained as resections during corrective heart surgery, the thymus tissue was then studied.

Sequencing was carried out using thymocytes. This clonotype was sampled from a boy in the first two years of life with a congenital heart defect.

The CDR3 protein is CSVGGRGTDTQYF. The CDR3 DNA follows: TGCAGCGTTGGTGGCAGGGGGACAGATACGCAGTATTTT. The chain employs TRBV29-1 and TRBJ2-3, with TRBD1 identical over 7 bases. This CDR3 has 13 amino acids. Germline V CDR1 and CDR2: SQVTM, ANQGSEA. The V gene end was trimmed by 4 bases and the J gene end by 3 bases; junction bases not matched to a gene: 4.